This T cell receptor beta chain was captured in a study of T cell responses to AZD1222 COVID-19 vaccine. Trimming removed 5 bases from V and 5 bases from J, with 12 bases in between. The germline V gene encodes CDR1 SEHNR and CDR2 FQNEAQ (reference sequence). The CDR3 is 13 amino acids. Measured with immunoSEQ multiplex PCR; TCRdb has only the in-frame clones, and not every one. The table shows 120,000 or so clones, with 90% occurring only once. The rearrangement joins TRBV7-9 to TRBJ1-1; D possibly corresponds to TRBD1 (5 bases). The clonotype originates from an adult in good health. This specimen consisted of peripheral blood, obtained on day 0 of AZD1222 vaccination. This CDR3 reads CASSRGDETEAFF. In DNA form, the CDR3 reads TGTGCCAGCAGCCGGGGGGACGAGACTGAAGCTTTCTTT.